The entry that follows covers one T cell receptor (beta chain) sequence. Its antigen is currently unknown. The sample is drawn from a study of CD8 T cells in ankylosing spondylitis. Study-wide results and caveats: The disease-linked clones had a CD8+ phenotype and low blood frequencies.

TCRdb fed the 5' RACE reads into MiXCR, producing one record per CDR3 protein. The table lists 150,000 to 200,000 distinct CDR3 sequences, around a third of them singletons. Per the germline V gene, CDR1 is MDHEN and CDR2 is SYDVKM. CDR3 length: 11 residues. Trimming left V 6 bases short and J 2 bases short, with 5 bases between. This sequence joins TRBV28 and TRBJ2-7; no clear D. This TCR was sampled from a male donor with ankylosing spondylitis. Sequencing used synovial fluid, either unsorted or a sorted T cell fraction (not recorded which). CDR3 nucleotide sequence: TGTGCCAGCAGATCAGCCTACGAGCAGTACTTC. Its protein is CASRSAYEQYF.